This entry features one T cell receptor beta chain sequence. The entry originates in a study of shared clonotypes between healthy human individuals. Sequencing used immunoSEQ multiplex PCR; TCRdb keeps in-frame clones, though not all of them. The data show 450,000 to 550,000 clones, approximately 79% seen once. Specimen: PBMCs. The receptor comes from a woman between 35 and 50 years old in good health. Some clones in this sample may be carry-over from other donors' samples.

The CDR3 DNA follows: TGTGCCTGGGCGCCTGCCACTGAAGCTTTCTTT. Translation: CAWAPATEAFF. The rearrangement uses TRBV30 and TRBJ1-1; the D is unclear. The CDR3 contains 11 residues. Trimming pared 5 bases from V and 4 bases from J, leaving 8 bases between. Germline lookup yields CDR1 GTSNPN and CDR2 SVGIG (reference sequence).